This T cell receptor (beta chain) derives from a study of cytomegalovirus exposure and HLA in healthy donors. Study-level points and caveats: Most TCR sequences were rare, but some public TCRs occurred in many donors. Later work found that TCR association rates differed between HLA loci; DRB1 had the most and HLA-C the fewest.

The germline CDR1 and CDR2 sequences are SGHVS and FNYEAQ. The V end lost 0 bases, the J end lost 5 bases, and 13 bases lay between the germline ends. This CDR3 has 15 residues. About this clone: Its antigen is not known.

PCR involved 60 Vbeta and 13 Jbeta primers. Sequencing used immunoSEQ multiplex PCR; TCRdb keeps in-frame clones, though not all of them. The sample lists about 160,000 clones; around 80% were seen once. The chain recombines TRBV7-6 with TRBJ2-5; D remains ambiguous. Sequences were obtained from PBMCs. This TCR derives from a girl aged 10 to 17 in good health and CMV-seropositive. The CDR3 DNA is TGTGCCAGCAGCTTAGCAAATCACTCCCCCGAGACCCAGTACTTC. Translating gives CASSLANHSPETQYF.